This T cell receptor beta chain was captured in a study of cytomegalovirus exposure and HLA in healthy donors. The overall study: Out of 150 million to 200 million T cells, an earlier analysis found about 120 million unique TCR beta sequences in total. Broader study findings: According to a later analysis, most TCR beta chains associated with CMV appeared HLA-restricted. An analysis was carried out at a later point. It showed that HLA-associated TCR beta chains were more clonally expanded than equally common non-associated chains. It has been reported that TCR beta sequences accurately predicted the HLA-A and HLA-B alleles of most subjects.

Germline assignment: CDR1 MGHDK and CDR2 SYGVNS. The CDR3 length is 14 residues. The V end lost 4 bases, the J end lost 1 base, and 10 bases lay between the germline ends. Points on this clone: The antigen remains unidentified.

The PCR had 60 Vbeta and 13 Jbeta primers. TCRdb's table, derived via immunoSEQ multiplex PCR, lists solely in-frame clones and lacks some. The sample has 200,000 to 250,000 clones; the top ten hold approximately 1%. Sequences were obtained from PBMCs. The chain employs TRBV25-1 and TRBJ1-1; tentative D call: TRBD1 (5 bases). The receptor was isolated from a woman aged 30 to 39 in good health and CMV-seropositive. CDR3 sequence: CASSGIGQNTEAFF. CDR3 DNA sequence: TGTGCCAGCAGTGGGATTGGACAGAACACTGAAGCTTTCTTT.